The rows below give T cell receptor beta chains drawn from one sample of a study of blood T cell repertoires in COVID-19. Using immunoSEQ multiplex PCR, the repertoire was profiled, and TCRdb retains in-frame clones only, with some absent. The sample includes over 150,000 clones, approximately 79% of them seen just once. Input material: peripheral blood. These receptors were obtained from a woman between 45 and 60 years old with acute or convalescent COVID-19. Each CDR3 is given with its conserved first and last residue. A D gene is named only where the DNA matches it firmly. Size values are once, few and many counts, or a class for expanded clones, and some rows have none.

TRBV28	NA	TRBJ1-5	TRBD1	CASSLDLYRGRDGQPQHF	TGTGCCAGCAGTTTAGATTTATACAGGGGGCGCGACGGTCAGCCCCAGCATTTT
TRBV6-5	NA	TRBJ1-1	NA	CASSFTTYRDPIEAFF	TGTGCCAGCAGTTTCACCACCTACAGGGACCCGATTGAAGCTTTCTTT
TRBV5-1	NA	TRBJ2-1	TRBD2	CASSPAPAGGGSEQFF	TGCGCCAGCAGCCCGGCTCCAGCGGGAGGGGGCAGTGAGCAGTTCTTC
TRBV2	NA	TRBJ2-7	TRBD2	CASSRSGTSADEQYF	TGTGCCAGCAGCCGCTCCGGGACTAGCGCCGACGAGCAGTACTTC
TRBV28	NA	TRBJ1-1	TRBD1	CASSYNSAGQGVFF	TGTGCCAGCAGTTACAACTCCGCCGGACAGGGGGTTTTCTTT
TRBV3-1/TRBV3-2	NA	TRBJ2-7	NA	CASSRGSSGYEQYF	TGTGCCAGCAGCCGAGGGAGTAGCGGATACGAGCAGTACTTC
TRBV3-1/TRBV3-2	NA	TRBJ1-2	TRBD1	CASSQEPGQGSDYTF	TGTGCCAGCAGCCAAGAGCCGGGACAGGGGTCCGACTACACCTTC
TRBV7-2	NA	TRBJ2-3	TRBD2	CASSPQRGGRTDTQYF	TGTGCCAGCAGCCCTCAGCGGGGGGGCCGGACAGATACGCAGTATTTT
TRBV5-4	once	TRBJ1-1	TRBD1	CASSLPDRGTEAFF	TGTGCCAGCAGCTTACCGGACAGGGGCACTGAAGCTTTCTTT
TRBV28	NA	TRBJ1-3	NA	CASRSSSGNTIYF	TGTGCCAGCAGAAGTAGCTCTGGAAACACCATATATTTT
TRBV18	NA	TRBJ1-4	NA	CASSPGQNEKLFF	TGTGCCAGCTCACCCGGACAGAATGAAAAACTGTTTTTT
TRBV19	NA	TRBJ2-5	NA	CASSMGLAGGSGQYF	TGTGCCAGTAGTATGGGGCTAGCCGGGGGTTCTGGCCAGTACTTC
TRBV7-7	once	TRBJ2-2	NA	CASSLEPAGTGELFF	TGTGCTAGCAGCTTAGAGCCAGCGGGCACCGGGGAGCTGTTTTTT
TRBV5-4	NA	TRBJ2-7	NA	CASSFSRDSYEQYF	TGTGCCAGCAGCTTTAGTCGGGATTCCTACGAGCAGTACTTC
TRBV5-1	NA	TRBJ1-5	NA	CASSSDTNQPQHF	TGCGCCAGCAGCTCGGACACAAATCAGCCCCAGCATTTT
TRBV9	NA	TRBJ1-2	NA	CASSVTGTNYGYTF	TGTGCCAGCAGCGTTACAGGGACTAACTATGGCTACACCTTC
TRBV3-1/TRBV3-2	NA	TRBJ1-6	NA	CASSQDLAGAYNSPLHF	TGTGCCAGCAGCCAAGATCTTGCAGGGGCCTATAATTCACCCCTCCACTTT
TRBV27	NA	TRBJ1-6	NA	CASSFWQENSPLHF	TGTGCCAGCAGTTTTTGGCAGGAAAATTCACCCCTCCACTTT
TRBV28	NA	TRBJ1-5	NA	CASSLDTGSGQPQHF	TGTGCCAGCAGTTTGGATACAGGATCGGGTCAGCCCCAGCATTTT
TRBV10-3	NA	TRBJ1-2	NA	CAISEFQGNAGYTF	TGTGCCATCAGTGAGTTCCAGGGTAATGCTGGCTACACCTTC
TRBV2	NA	TRBJ1-3	NA	CASSETRGTIYF	TGTGCCAGCAGTGAAACCCGGGGCACCATATATTTT
TRBV27	few	TRBJ2-7	NA	CASSSSYEQYF	TGTGCCAGCTCCAGCTCCTACGAGCAGTACTTC
TRBV4-1	NA	TRBJ2-7	TRBD2	CASSRELADYEQYF	TGCGCCAGCAGCCGAGAACTAGCGGACTACGAGCAGTACTTC